Each of the 20 T cell receptor beta chains below was sequenced from the same sample in a study of spatial heterogeneity in lung cancer. A single record per CDR3 protein comes from TCRdb applying MiXCR to the 5' RACE reads. Among about 40,000 distinct CDR3 sequences listed, around 5.2% were seen once. Time point given: sample taken at primary tumor resection. Whole RNA, which was extracted from tumor, nontumor lung tissue or frozen PBMC, was sequenced without any cell sorting. The sequenced sample was PBMCs, obtained at surgery. These TCRs come from a female donor with early-stage non-small cell lung cancer.

By its share, this clonotype is medium-sized (0.01 to 0.1%). The rearrangement uses TRBV13 and TRBJ2-1; D is unresolved. The V gene lost 4 bases and the J gene lost 7 bases, with 8 bases spanning the gap. Per germline, CDR1 PRHDT and CDR2 FYEKMQ (reference sequence). This CDR3 region has 12 residues. CDR3 DNA sequence: TGTGCCAGCAGCTGGGGTGGGAATGAGCAGTTCTTC. Protein product: CASSWGGNEQFF.

This clonotype was found a few times. J is TRBJ1-2 and V is TRBV5-5; D is perhaps TRBD1 (5 bases). V lost 1 base and J lost 0, with 13 bases in between. This CDR3 contains 16 residues. Per germline, CDR1 SGHKS and CDR2 YYEKEE (reference sequence). For the CDR3, the DNA is TGTGCCAGCAGCTTGTTGCGGCAGGGTACTAACTATGGCTACACCTTC. This encodes CASSLLRQGTNYGYTF.

V and J are TRBV27 and TRBJ2-1; no firm D call. CDR3 length: 14 residues. Per germline, CDR1 MNHEY and CDR2 SMNVEV (reference sequence). V was trimmed by 6 bases and J by 4 bases, leaving 13 bases between them. The chain's CDR3 is CASRGRDFYNEQFF. The CDR3 DNA reads as TGTGCCAGCAGGGGAAGGGATTTTTACAATGAGCAGTTCTTC.

The CDR3 nucleotides are TGCGCCAGCAGCATATCTAGCACAGATACGCAGTATTTT. It translates to CASSISSTDTQYF. J is TRBJ2-3 and V is TRBV5-1; D is uncertain. Per the germline V gene, CDR1 is SGHRS and CDR2 is YFSETQ. The CDR3 contains 13 residues. Trimming cost V 4 bases and J 0 bases, with 6 bases left between them.

Concerning this clonotype: This sequence may be a read error, since a much larger clone differs from it by one base. The conserved closing phenylalanine or tryptophan is absent in this CDR3, likely reflecting a read error. This chain joins TRBV4-1 and TRBJ2-3; a weak D match, TRBD2 (6 bases). The CDR3 is 17 amino acids. Trimming took off 1 base at V and 2 bases at J, with 16 bases between the two ends. From germline, CDR1 is MGHRA and CDR2 YSYEKL. The CDR3 loop reads CASSQVIGGNPTDTQYL. Written as DNA, the CDR3 is TGCGCCAGCAGCCAAGTCATAGGCGGGAACCCCACAGATACGCAGTATTTG.

This clonotype came up many times. The chain couples TRBV5-4 to TRBJ2-3; 8 bases align to TRBD2. V gave up 4 bases and J gave up 2 bases; unmatched junction bases: 9. The CDR3 is made up of 16 amino acids. Germline V CDR1 and CDR2: SGHNT, YYREEE (reference sequence). CDR3 region: CASSPRERGTTDTQYF. The CDR3 DNA follows: TGTGCCAGCAGCCCCCGCGAGCGGGGGACCACAGATACGCAGTATTTT.

This clonotype appeared many times. The chain uses TRBV6-2 or TRBV6-3 and TRBJ2-7, with 10 nucleotides matching TRBD1. Per germline, CDR1 MNHEY and CDR2 SVGEGT. The ends lost 7 bases at V and 9 bases at J; junction bases unmatched: 18. The CDR3 runs 16 residues. The CDR3: CASKVSAGTGAQGQYF. In DNA, the CDR3 is TGTGCCAGCAAGGTTTCCGCCGGGACAGGGGCCCAGGGGCAGTACTTC.

This clonotype was recorded many times. V usage is TRBV9 and J usage is TRBJ2-5; 8 nucleotides match TRBD2. Germline values: CDR1 SGDLS, CDR2 YYNGEE. V lost 4 bases, J lost 5 bases, and 7 bases stayed unmatched. CDR3 length: 14 amino acids. The CDR3 sequence: CASSPDSGDETQYF. The CDR3 DNA reads TGTGCCAGCAGCCCCGATAGCGGGGATGAGACCCAGTACTTC.

There are many counts of this clonotype. The chain employs TRBV7-6 and TRBJ1-4; possibly TRBD1 for D (5 bases). V gave up 6 bases and J gave up 1 base, with 12 bases separating them. Germline V CDR1 and CDR2: SGHVS, FNYEAQ. CDR3 length: 15 amino acids. CDR3 in amino acids: CASRPPGLTNEKLFF. The CDR3 bases are TGTGCCAGCAGGCCGCCAGGGTTAACTAATGAAAAACTGTTTTTT.

This clonotype has ten or more counts. This sequence joins TRBV9 and TRBJ2-1; D is uncertain. The V gene's germline CDR1 is SGDLS and CDR2 YYNGEE. V was trimmed by 1 base and J by 8 bases, leaving 10 bases between them. The CDR3 is 13 residues long. The CDR3 loop is CASSVPGSYEQFF. CDR3 sequence (DNA): TGTGCCAGCAGCGTACCCGGATCGTATGAGCAGTTCTTC.

This clonotype came up many times. V gene TRBV12-3 or TRBV12-4 combines with J gene TRBJ1-1; D gene ambiguous. CDR3 length: 11 amino acids. The V gene lost 7 bases and the J gene lost 1 base, with 4 bases spanning the gap. The CDR3 loop is CASTRNTEAFF. As DNA, the CDR3 is TGTGCCAGCACCCGGAACACTGAAGCTTTCTTT.

This clonotype was detected many times. The V and J genes are TRBV5-1 and TRBJ2-4; D might be TRBD2 (5 bases). CDR1 and CDR2 (germline): SGHRS, YFSETQ. V was trimmed by 4 bases and J by 6 bases, leaving 11 bases between them. The CDR3 is 13 residues long. The CDR3 here is CASSEEGGNIQYF. CDR3 nucleotides: TGCGCCAGCAGCGAAGAGGGCGGAAACATTCAGTACTTC.

The gene calls are TRBV6-6 and TRBJ2-7; D not resolved. From germline, CDR1 is MNHNY and CDR2 SVGAGI (reference sequence). CDR3 length: 18 amino acids. Trimming took off 0 bases at V and 2 bases at J, with 20 bases between the two ends. The CDR3 reads CASSYSRRAPGLPYEQYF. The CDR3 region has the DNA TGTGCCAGCAGTTACTCGCGCCGCGCTCCCGGGCTGCCCTACGAGCAGTACTTC.

This clonotype occurred a few times. The chain couples TRBV23-1 to TRBJ2-7; 12 positions agree with TRBD2. TRBV23-1 carries the ORF label, with uncertain function. The CDR3 sequence is 16 residues long. V lost 3 bases and J lost 4; bases outside the gene matches: 7. CDR3 nucleotide sequence: TGCGCCAGCAGTCAGAAGACTAGCGGGGGTCGATACGAGCAGTACTTC. It is translated as CASSQKTSGGRYEQYF.

This clonotype came up many times. The gene calls are TRBV29-1 and TRBJ1-2; TRBD1 matches at 10 bases. This CDR3 region has 15 residues. The V and J ends lost 3 bases and 4 bases, in that order; junction bases with no gene match: 8. Per the germline V gene, CDR1 is SQVTM and CDR2 is ANQGSEA. The CDR3 spells CSVEDRDRGAYGYTF. The CDR3 nucleotides are TGCAGCGTTGAGGACCGGGACAGGGGCGCCTATGGCTACACCTTC.

This clonotype has at least ten counts. This sequence joins TRBV5-5 and TRBJ1-3; D call uncertain. V was pared by 0 bases and J by 4 bases, with 5 bases between. The CDR3 length is 13 residues. Germline loops: CDR1 SGHKS, CDR2 YYEKEE (reference sequence). The CDR3 protein is CASSLAGGNTIYF. The CDR3 region has the DNA TGTGCCAGCAGCTTGGCCGGGGGAAACACCATATATTTT. The complete variable domain, with remaining parts taken from reference TRBV5-5 and TRBJ1-3, reads DAGVTQSPTHLIKTRGQQVTLRCSPISGHKSVSWYQQVLGQGPQFIFQYYEKEERGRGNFPDRFSARQFPNYSSELNVNALLLGDSALYLCASSLAGGNTIYFGEGSWLTVV.

The chain is built from TRBV6-6 and TRBJ2-5; 8 bases are a match to TRBD1. Germline lookup yields CDR1 MNHNY and CDR2 SVGAGI (reference sequence). V shed 6 bases and J 4 bases; nucleotides not matched to a gene: 10. This CDR3 region has 15 residues. CDR3 protein: CASRDGQGSGETQYF. For the CDR3, the DNA is TGTGCCAGCAGAGACGGACAGGGTTCAGGAGAGACCCAGTACTTC.

This clonotype was detected ten times or more. The V and J genes are TRBV7-9 and TRBJ2-2; D possibly corresponds to TRBD2 (5 bases). Trimming left V 3 bases short and J 4 bases short, with 18 bases between. Per the germline V gene, CDR1 is SEHNR and CDR2 is FQNEAQ (reference sequence). This CDR3 has 17 amino acids. The chain's CDR3 is CASSLLMDSYGTGELFF. In DNA, the CDR3 is TGTGCCAGCAGCTTGCTCATGGACTCCTACGGCACCGGGGAGCTGTTTTTT.

Many counts were recorded for this clonotype. This chain uses TRBV11-2 with TRBJ2-2, with a tentative D call TRBD2 (5 bases). Per the germline V gene, CDR1 is SGHAT and CDR2 is FQNNGV. The CDR3 runs to 16 residues. V was trimmed by 5 bases and J by 4 bases, leaving 17 bases between them. CDR3 bases: TGTGCCAGCAGCCCGGGAATATCGGTGACCACCGGGGAGCTGTTTTTT. Its translation is CASSPGISVTTGELFF.

This clonotype appeared many times. The J gene is TRBJ1-2, the V gene TRBV10-3, with 7 nucleotides matching TRBD1. The germline V gene has CDR1 ENHRY and CDR2 SYGVKD. This CDR3 spans 15 amino acids. After removal of 2 bases from V and 0 bases from J, the junction contained 3 bases not matched to a gene. The CDR3 DNA is TGTGCCATCAGTGAGACAGGGGAAGCTAACTATGGCTACACCTTC. This sequence encodes CAISETGEANYGYTF.